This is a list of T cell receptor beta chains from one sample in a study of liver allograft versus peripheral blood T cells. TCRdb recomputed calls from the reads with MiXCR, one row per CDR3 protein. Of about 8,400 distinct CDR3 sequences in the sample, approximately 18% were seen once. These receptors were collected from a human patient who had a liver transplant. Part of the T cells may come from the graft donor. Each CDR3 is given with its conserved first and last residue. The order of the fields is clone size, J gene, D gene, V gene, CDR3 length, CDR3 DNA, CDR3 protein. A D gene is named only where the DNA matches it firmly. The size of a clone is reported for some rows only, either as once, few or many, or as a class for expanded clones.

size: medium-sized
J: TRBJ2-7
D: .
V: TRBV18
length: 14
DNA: TGTGCCAGCTCACCACCACAGGGCTTCTACGAGCAGTACTTC
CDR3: CASSPPQGFYEQYF

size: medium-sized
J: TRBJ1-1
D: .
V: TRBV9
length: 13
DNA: TGTGCCAGCAGCCAGGGAGGAAACACTGAAGCTTTCTTT
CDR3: CASSQGGNTEAFF

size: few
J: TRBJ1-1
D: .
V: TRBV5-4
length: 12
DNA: TGTGCCAGCAGCTTTTCGGACACTGAAGCTTTCTTT
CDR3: CASSFSDTEAFF

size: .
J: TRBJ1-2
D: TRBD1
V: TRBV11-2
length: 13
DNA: TGTGCCAGCAGCTTGAGGGACAGCGGAGGCTACACCTTC
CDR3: CASSLRDSGGYTF

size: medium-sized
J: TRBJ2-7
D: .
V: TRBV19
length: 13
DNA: TGTGCCAGTAGTTCCCGGGTCACCTCCGAGCAGTACTTC
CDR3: CASSSRVTSEQYF

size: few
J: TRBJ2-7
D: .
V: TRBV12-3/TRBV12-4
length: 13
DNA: TGTGCCAGCAGCCCCCCGGTCCCGGGGGAGCAGTACTTC
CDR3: CASSPPVPGEQYF

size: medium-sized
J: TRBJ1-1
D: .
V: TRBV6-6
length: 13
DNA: TGTGCCAGCAGTTACTCGATCCTTTCCGAAGCTTTCTTT
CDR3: CASSYSILSEAFF

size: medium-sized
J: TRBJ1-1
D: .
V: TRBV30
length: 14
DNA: TGTGCCTGGAGTCAAGGCCAAGGGATCACTGAAGCTTTCTTT
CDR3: CAWSQGQGITEAFF

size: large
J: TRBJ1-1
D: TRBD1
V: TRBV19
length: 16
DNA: TGTGCCAGTAGTCAGGGGACAGGGATGCGTGTGACTGAAGCTTTCTTT
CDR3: CASSQGTGMRVTEAFF

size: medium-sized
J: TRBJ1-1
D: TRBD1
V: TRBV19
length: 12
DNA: TGTGCCAGTCGACAGGGGGCCTCTGAAGCTTTCTTT
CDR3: CASRQGASEAFF

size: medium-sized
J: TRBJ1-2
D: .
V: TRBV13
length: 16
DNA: TGTGCCAGCAGCTTAGGGATGGGAGGGTTTAACTATGGCTACACCTTC
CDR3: CASSLGMGGFNYGYTF

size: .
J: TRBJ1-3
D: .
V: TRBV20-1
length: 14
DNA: TGCAGTGCTAGGCCCGACAGGTGGGAAAACACCATATATTTT
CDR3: CSARPDRWENTIYF

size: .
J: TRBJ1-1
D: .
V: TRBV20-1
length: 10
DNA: TGCAGTGCTATGGGTTCTGGAGCTTTCTTT
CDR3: CSAMGSGAFF

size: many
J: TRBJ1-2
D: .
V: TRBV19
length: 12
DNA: TGTGCCAGTAACAGAAGCTTCTATGGCTACACCTTC
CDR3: CASNRSFYGYTF

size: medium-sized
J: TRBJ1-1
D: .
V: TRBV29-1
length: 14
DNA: TGCAGCGTTGAAGGGGATCAGAAGAACACTGAAGCTTTCTTT
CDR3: CSVEGDQKNTEAFF

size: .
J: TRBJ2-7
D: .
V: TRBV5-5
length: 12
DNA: TGTGCCAGCAGCTTGGCCCTCTACGAGCAGTACTTC
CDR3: CASSLALYEQYF

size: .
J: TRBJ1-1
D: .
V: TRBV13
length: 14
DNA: TGTGCCAGCAGCTTAGGACAGGGATACACTGAAGCTTTCTTT
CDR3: CASSLGQGYTEAFF

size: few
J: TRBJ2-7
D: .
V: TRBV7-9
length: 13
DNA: TGTGCCAGCAGCCCGGATTCCCCCCACGAGCAGTACTTC
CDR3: CASSPDSPHEQYF

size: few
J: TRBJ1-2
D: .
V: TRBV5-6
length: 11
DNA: TGTGCCAGCAGCTTAGTGGAAGGCTACACCTTC
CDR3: CASSLVEGYTF

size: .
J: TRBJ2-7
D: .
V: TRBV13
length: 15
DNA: TGTGCCAGCAGCTTCGGGTCGGGGCAGGCCTACGAGCAGTACTTC
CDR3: CASSFGSGQAYEQYF

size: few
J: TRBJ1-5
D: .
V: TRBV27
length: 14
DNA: TGTGCCAGCAGTCCGACGGGAAGTGGCCAGCCCCAGCATTTT
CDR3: CASSPTGSGQPQHF

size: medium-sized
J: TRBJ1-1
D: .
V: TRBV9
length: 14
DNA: TGTGCCAGCAGCGTAGACGGCGGTAGGACTGAAGCTTTCTTT
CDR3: CASSVDGGRTEAFF

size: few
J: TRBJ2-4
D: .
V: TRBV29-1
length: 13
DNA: TGCAGCGTTGTGGTGGGGGCGCGGGACATTCAGTACTTC
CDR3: CSVVVGARDIQYF

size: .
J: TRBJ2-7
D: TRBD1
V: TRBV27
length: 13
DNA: TGTGCCAGCAGTCCAGACAGGGTCTACGAGCAGTACTTC
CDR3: CASSPDRVYEQYF

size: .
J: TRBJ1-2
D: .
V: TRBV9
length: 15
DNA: TGTGCCAGCAGCGTCGGGGGGGGGCTCTCCTATGGCTACACCTTC
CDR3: CASSVGGGLSYGYTF

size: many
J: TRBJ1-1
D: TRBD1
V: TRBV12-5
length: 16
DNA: TGTGCTAGTGGTTTGTCTCCGACAGGGTTGAACACTGAAGCTTTCTTT
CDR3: CASGLSPTGLNTEAFF

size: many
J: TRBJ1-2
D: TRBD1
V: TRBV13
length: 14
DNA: TGTGCCAGCAGCTCCCGGGACAGCAGGCCTGGCTACACCTTC
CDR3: CASSSRDSRPGYTF

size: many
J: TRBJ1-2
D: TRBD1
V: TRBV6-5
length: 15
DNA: TGTGCCAGCAGTTTCCGGGACAGTCATAACTATGGCTACACCTTC
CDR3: CASSFRDSHNYGYTF

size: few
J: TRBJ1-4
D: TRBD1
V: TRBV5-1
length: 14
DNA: TGCGCCAGCAGCTTGGAACAGGGGGACGAAAAACTGTTTTTT
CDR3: CASSLEQGDEKLFF

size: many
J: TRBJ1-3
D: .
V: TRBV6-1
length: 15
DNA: TGTGCCAGCAGTGTCCGACACCCCTCTGGAAACACCATATATTTT
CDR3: CASSVRHPSGNTIYF

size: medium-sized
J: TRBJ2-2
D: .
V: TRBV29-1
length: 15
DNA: TGCAGCGCCCTCGGCACAACAGGGTATACCGGGGAGCTGTTTTTT
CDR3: CSALGTTGYTGELFF

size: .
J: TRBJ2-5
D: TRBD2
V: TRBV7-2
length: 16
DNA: TGTGCCAGCAGCTTCGGGACTAGCGGGGTGAAAGAGACCCAGTACTTC
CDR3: CASSFGTSGVKETQYF

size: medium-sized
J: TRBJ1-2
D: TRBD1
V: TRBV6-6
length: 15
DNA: TGTGCCAGCAGCTCCGGGGACAGGCAGAACTATGGCTACACCTTC
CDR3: CASSSGDRQNYGYTF

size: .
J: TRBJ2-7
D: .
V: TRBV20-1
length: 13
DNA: TGCAGTGCTAGATGGGACCGCTCCTACGAGCAGTACTTC
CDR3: CSARWDRSYEQYF

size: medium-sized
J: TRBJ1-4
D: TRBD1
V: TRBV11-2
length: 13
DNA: TGTGCCAGCAGCTGGACAGGCGGGGGAAAACTGTTTTTT
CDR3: CASSWTGGGKLFF

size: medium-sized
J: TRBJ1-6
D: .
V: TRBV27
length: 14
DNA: TGTGCCAGCAGTTTATCGGCGACAGGTTCACCCCTCCACTTT
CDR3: CASSLSATGSPLHF

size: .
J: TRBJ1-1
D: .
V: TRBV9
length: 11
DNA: TGTGCCAGCAGCGTAGTTACCGAAGCTTTCTTT
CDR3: CASSVVTEAFF

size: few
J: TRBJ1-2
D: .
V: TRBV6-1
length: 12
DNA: TGTGCCAGCACCCCAGGATACTATGGCTACACCTTC
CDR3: CASTPGYYGYTF

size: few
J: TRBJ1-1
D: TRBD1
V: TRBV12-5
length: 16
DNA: TGTGCTAGTGGTGACCCCCGGGACAGGGGGATCACTGAAGCTTTCTTT
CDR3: CASGDPRDRGITEAFF

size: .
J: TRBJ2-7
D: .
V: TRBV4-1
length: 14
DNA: TGCGCCAGCAGCGTACGGGACTGGTCCTACGAGCAGTACTTC
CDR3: CASSVRDWSYEQYF

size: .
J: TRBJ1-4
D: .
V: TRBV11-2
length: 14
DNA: TGTGCCAGCAGCCGAGGGAGGGACAATGAAAAACTGTTTTTT
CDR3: CASSRGRDNEKLFF

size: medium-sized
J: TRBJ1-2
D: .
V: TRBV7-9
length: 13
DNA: TGTGCCAGCAGTTTTAACGTCGGCTATGGCTACACCTTC
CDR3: CASSFNVGYGYTF

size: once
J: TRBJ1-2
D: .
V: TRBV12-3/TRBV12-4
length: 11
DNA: TGTGCCAGCATGGTGGGAGGAGGCTACACCTTC
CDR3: CASMVGGGYTF

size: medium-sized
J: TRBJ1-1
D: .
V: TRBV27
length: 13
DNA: TGTGCCAGCAGTTTATTTGGGTACACTGAAGCTTTCTTT
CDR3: CASSLFGYTEAFF

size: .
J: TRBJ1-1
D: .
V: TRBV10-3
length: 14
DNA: TGTGCCATCAGTGAGTCCGGCGTGAACACTGAAGCTTTCTTT
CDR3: CAISESGVNTEAFF

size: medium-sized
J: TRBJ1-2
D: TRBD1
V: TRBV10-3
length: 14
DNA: TGTGCCATCAAGGGACAGGGAAAGAACTATGGCTACACCTTC
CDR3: CAIKGQGKNYGYTF